This T cell receptor beta chain was sequenced in a study of T cell responses to AZD1222 COVID-19 vaccine. Study results and limitations: Nearly half of the spike-specific TCRs reportedly recognize variant regions that carry no mutations. Only a handful of AZD1222 recipients, six or seven in all, had baseline seropositivity.

Timing groups of about 4 and about 12 weeks for second doses were pooled. Method: immunoSEQ multiplex PCR; TCRdb's copy keeps in-frame clones and lacks some. Among nearly 110,000 clones listed, nearly 90% were seen once. The trim removed 7 bases at V and 4 bases at J, leaving 11 bases unmatched. The CDR3 runs to 15 residues. Germline loops: CDR1 MNHEY, CDR2 SVGAGI. Regarding this clone: The antigen is undetermined.

The sample was peripheral blood, taken 28 days after the second AZD1222 dose. V is TRBV6-5 and J is TRBJ2-7; 9 bases line up with TRBD1. The clonotype originates from an adult who received the AZD1222 COVID-19 vaccine. The CDR3 reads CASTPDHRGPYEQYF. DNA for the CDR3: TGTGCCAGCACCCCGGATCACAGGGGGCCTTACGAGCAGTACTTC.